This T cell receptor (beta chain) was captured by sequencing in a study of cytomegalovirus exposure and HLA in healthy donors. The study, taken as a whole, reports: As was reported, the classifier diagnosed cytomegalovirus status with high specificity and sensitivity. When the data were analyzed later, several of the most significant clusters appeared to be linked to common viral pathogens. Earlier analysis looked at TCR beta V segments, and most were productive about 87% or about 30% of the time. Under in vitro conditions, three CMV-associated chains were confirmed as specific for CMV antigens.

This CDR3 has 16 amino acids. V was pared by 7 bases and J by 8 bases, with 26 bases between. Germline CDR1 reads LNHDA; CDR2 reads SQIVND (reference sequence). This PCR relied on a set of 60 Vbeta primers and 13 Jbeta primers. Only in-frame clones appear in the TCRdb table, and some are missing; sequencing was by immunoSEQ multiplex PCR. The sample has 95,000 to 150,000 clones, 81% seen once; the top ten hold approximately 1.8%. Details on this clone: No antigen is known for it.

The receptor was derived from a man aged 40-50 years in good health and CMV-seronegative. This chain links TRBV19 with TRBJ1-2; a possible D gene is TRBD1 (6 bases). Sequencing was done on a sample of PBMCs. The CDR3 region has the DNA TGTGCCAGTACCACCGGCAGGGGCACGCGGTTTGTAGGCTACACCTTC. Encoded protein: CASTTGRGTRFVGYTF.